This TCR beta chain originates from a study of neurological immune-mediated disorders. The yield of each sequencing run was over 160 million TCR-beta sequences from 15-18 subjects. TCRdb recomputed calls from the 5' RACE reads with MiXCR, one row per CDR3 protein. Counted here are about 84,000 distinct CDR3 sequences, about 9.4% occurring once; the ten biggest clones make up roughly 1.8%. Study-wide results and caveats: The study found no CDR3 amino acid sequences shared by expanded clones across subjects, suggesting private repertoires in all groups.

Germline V CDR1 and CDR2: SGHAT, FQNNGV. The germline V and J ends were trimmed by 6 bases and 5 bases, with 20 bases remaining between them. There are 16 residues in the CDR3. The group of healthy controls was made up of people who were blood bank volunteers in Maryland, USA. For the unsorted libraries, 2 million PBMCs stored at -80 C served as input. This clonotype was counted at least ten times. What it binds is not known. The receptor's source is a man between 40 and 49 years old in good health. Input material: PBMCs. This chain joins TRBV11-2 and TRBJ2-1, with D tentatively TRBD2 (5 bases). This chain's CDR3 is CASSPRLGAMNNEQFF. The DNA of the CDR3 is TGTGCCAGCAGTCCCCGCCTGGGAGCGATGAACAATGAGCAGTTCTTC.